This is a list of T cell receptor beta chains from one sample in a study of a mutant IDH1 vaccine in newly diagnosed glioma. What these receptors recognize is not known. Clones were read by immunoSEQ multiplex PCR, and TCRdb kept only the in-frame ones, dropping some. The sample yields about 82,000 clones, 85% seen once. The specimen was PBMCs, collected from a glioma patient whose treatment included an IDH1 peptide vaccine. These receptors all come from a man aged 25 to 45 with glioma. Some clones in this sample may be carry-over from other donors' samples. CDR3s include the opening cysteine and the closing phenylalanine or tryptophan. The order of the fields is CDR3 length, J gene, V gene, D gene, clone size, CDR3 protein, CDR3 DNA. The D gene is left open where the match is weak. Not all rows give a size; the values are once, few, many and, for expanded clones, a class.

14 | TRBJ2-7 | TRBV5-5 | TRBD1 | - | CASSNRGGSYEQYF | TGTGCCAGCTCCAACAGGGGCGGCTCCTACGAGCAGTACTTC
14 | TRBJ1-4 | TRBV4-3 | - | - | CASSQSLTNEKLFF | TGCGCCAGCAGCCAGTCCTTAACTAATGAAAAACTGTTTTTT
14 | TRBJ2-5 | TRBV27 | - | few | CASSSLGSLETQYF | TGTGCCAGCAGTTCGTTGGGCAGTCTGGAGACCCAGTACTTC
15 | TRBJ1-1 | TRBV18 | TRBD1 | - | CASSPRQGAGTEAFF | TGTGCCAGCTCACCACGACAGGGGGCGGGGACTGAAGCTTTCTTT
14 | TRBJ2-3 | TRBV4-2 | - | - | CASSQDRDSDTQYF | TGTGCCAGCAGCCAAGATCGGGACTCAGATACGCAGTATTTT
16 | TRBJ2-3 | TRBV5-1 | TRBD2 | once | CASSKTSGGTTDTQYF | TGCGCCAGCAGCAAAACTAGCGGGGGAACCACAGATACGCAGTATTTT
13 | TRBJ1-2 | TRBV15 | - | - | CATSRQGADGYTF | TGTGCCACCAGCAGACAGGGTGCGGATGGCTACACCTTC
13 | TRBJ2-5 | TRBV5-1 | - | - | CASSPGVQETQYF | TGCGCCAGCAGCCCCGGAGTTCAAGAGACCCAGTACTTC
16 | TRBJ2-7 | TRBV7-2 | TRBD2 | - | CASSLRLAGSSYEQYF | TGTGCCAGCAGCTTAAGACTAGCGGGTAGTTCCTACGAGCAGTACTTC
14 | TRBJ2-5 | TRBV6-1 | TRBD2 | - | CASSSTGREKTQYF | TGTGCCAGCAGCTCTACCGGGAGGGAGAAGACCCAGTACTTC
16 | TRBJ2-6 | TRBV4-3 | - | few | CASSQDPLSGANVLTF | TGCGCCAGCAGCCAAGATCCCCTCTCTGGGGCCAACGTCCTGACTTTC
16 | TRBJ2-2 | TRBV27 | - | - | CASSPQTVANTGELFF | TGTGCCAGCAGTCCCCAGACGGTCGCGAACACCGGGGAGCTGTTTTTT
14 | TRBJ1-1 | TRBV6-1 | TRBD1 | - | CASSHRDRGTEAFF | TGTGCCAGCAGTCACCGGGACAGGGGAACTGAAGCTTTCTTT
15 | TRBJ2-2 | TRBV10-3 | TRBD1 | - | CAISAGQGGTGELFF | TGTGCCATCAGTGCCGGACAGGGGGGCACCGGGGAGCTGTTTTTT
13 | TRBJ2-7 | TRBV29-1 | - | - | CSVVFQATLEQYF | TGCAGCGTTGTGTTCCAGGCCACGTTGGAGCAGTACTTC
14 | TRBJ2-7 | TRBV5-1 | - | - | CASSLRGAAREQYF | TGCGCCAGCAGCCTCAGGGGGGCAGCCCGCGAGCAGTACTTC
15 | TRBJ1-5 | TRBV6-1 | TRBD1 | - | CASSEGGQSGQPQHF | TGTGCCAGCAGTGAGGGGGGACAGAGTGGGCAGCCCCAGCATTTT
15 | TRBJ1-1 | TRBV5-1 | - | - | CASSLVREGNTEAFF | TGCGCCAGCAGCTTGGTCCGGGAGGGAAACACTGAAGCTTTCTTT
17 | TRBJ2-5 | TRBV19 | - | - | CASSALTGTLHGETQYF | TGTGCCAGTAGCGCCCTGACCGGGACTCTTCACGGGGAGACCCAGTACTTC
15 | TRBJ2-2 | TRBV5-5 | - | - | CASSPIVGDTGELFF | TGTGCCAGCAGCCCAATTGTAGGAGACACCGGGGAGCTGTTTTTT
14 | TRBJ2-7 | TRBV28 | - | - | CASRVGRVVHEQYF | TGTGCCAGCAGAGTAGGCAGGGTGGTCCACGAGCAGTACTTC
13 | TRBJ2-7 | TRBV2 | - | - | CASSEAPIYEQYF | TGTGCCAGCAGTGAAGCGCCTATTTACGAGCAGTACTTC
14 | TRBJ1-5 | TRBV7-9 | TRBD1 | - | CASSSTGGHQPQHF | TGTGCCAGCAGCTCGACAGGGGGGCATCAGCCCCAGCATTTT
15 | TRBJ1-5 | TRBV18 | TRBD1 | - | CASSATGQGNQPQHF | TGTGCCAGCTCAGCGACTGGACAGGGTAATCAGCCCCAGCATTTT
13 | TRBJ2-1 | TRBV6-1 | - | - | CASMKGTYNEQFF | TGTGCCAGCATGAAGGGTACCTACAATGAGCAGTTCTTC
14 | TRBJ2-5 | TRBV27 | TRBD2 | - | CASSPLAGGETQYF | TGTGCCAGCAGTCCACTAGCGGGAGGAGAGACCCAGTACTTC
12 | TRBJ1-1 | TRBV10-3 | - | - | CAISRGGTEAFF | TGTGCCATAAGCCGTGGTGGCACTGAAGCTTTCTTT
17 | TRBJ2-1 | TRBV10-3 | - | - | CAISPTLASAAYNEQFF | TGTGCCATCAGTCCTACCTTAGCTAGCGCTGCTTACAATGAGCAGTTCTTC
14 | TRBJ1-2 | TRBV28 | - | - | CASSLSSSRYGYTF | TGTGCCAGCAGTTTATCGAGTTCCCGATATGGCTACACCTTC
19 | TRBJ1-5 | TRBV21-1 | - | - | CASSNSDFRGERGNQPQHF | TGTGCCAGCAGCAACAGTGATTTCAGGGGGGAGAGAGGGAATCAGCCCCAGCATTTT
11 | TRBJ1-2 | TRBV28 | - | - | CASSLQGGYTF | TGTGCCAGCAGTTTACAGGGCGGCTACACCTTC